This record covers a single T cell receptor beta chain. The data were obtained in a study of blood T cell repertoires in COVID-19. Study-wide context: The United States, Italy and Spain supplied acute and convalescent COVID-19 samples.

Looked up from germline, CDR1 is WNHNN and CDR2 is SYGVQD (reference sequence). The V and J ends lost 0 bases and 4 bases respectively, with 9 bases between them. This CDR3 region has 14 residues. Exposed enrollees had met someone with a PCR-confirmed or clinician-diagnosed COVID-19 case at some point within the 2 weeks before study entry. Using immunoSEQ multiplex PCR, the repertoire was profiled, and TCRdb retains in-frame clones only, with some absent. The table lists 150,000 or so clones, roughly 87% of them singletons. The sequence was collected from a woman aged 40 to 49 who had been exposed to COVID-19. The chain carries TRBV10-1 and TRBJ1-1; D may be TRBD1 (6 bases). Sequences were obtained from PBMCs or T cells enriched from blood (not recorded which). CDR3 coding DNA: TGCGCCAGCAGTGAGTCGAAACAGGGCACTGAAGCTTTCTTT. Amino acid sequence: CASSESKQGTEAFF.